These 21 T cell receptor beta chains originate from one sample sequenced in a study of blood T cell repertoires in COVID-19. Sequencing was performed with immunoSEQ multiplex PCR; in TCRdb, only in-frame clones are kept and a portion is missing. Here the sample spans more than 350,000 clones, just under 90% being singletons. The sequenced sample consisted of PBMCs or T cells enriched from blood (not recorded which). The receptor set was obtained from a woman aged 50 to 65 who had recovered from COVID-19.

This chain joins TRBV15 and TRBJ1-6; 9 nucleotides match TRBD1. In germline, CDR1 is LNHNV, CDR2 YYDKDF (reference sequence). The ends lost 2 bases at V and 7 bases at J; junction bases unmatched: 6. The CDR3 covers 16 residues. CDR3 nucleotides: TGTGCCACCAGCAGAACCTCCGGGACAGGGAATTCACCCCTCCACTTT. Translated, it gives CATSRTSGTGNSPLHF.

This chain links TRBV30 with TRBJ1-4, with D possibly matching TRBD1 (6 bases). The ends were cut back, 7 bases at V and 3 bases at J, with 12 bases in the middle. Germline CDR1 is GTSNPN and CDR2 is SVGIG (reference sequence). This CDR3 comprises 13 residues. The CDR3 loop reads CASPGAANEKLFF. CDR3 nucleotides: TGTGCCTCCCCAGGGGCGGCTAATGAAAAACTGTTTTTT.

The rearrangement links TRBV7-9 to TRBJ2-7; 9 nucleotides align to TRBD1. The germline gives CDR1 SEHNR, CDR2 FQNEAQ (reference sequence). The CDR3 is 14 residues long. The ends lost 3 bases at V and 2 bases at J; junction bases unmatched: 2. In DNA form, the CDR3 reads TGTGCCAGCAGCTTCAACAGGGGGCCCTACGAGCAGTACTTC. Its translation: CASSFNRGPYEQYF.

The chain has TRBV5-1 and TRBJ1-6; D is ambiguous. V dropped 0 bases and J dropped 10 bases, with 8 bases sitting between them. Per germline, CDR1 SGHRS and CDR2 YFSETQ. The length of the CDR3 is 13 residues. The CDR3 coding sequence is TGCGCCAGCAGCTTGGCCGGGAGGTCACCCCTCCACTTT. This codes for CASSLAGRSPLHF.

This chain uses TRBV7-8 with TRBJ1-4; TRBD1 is a possible D gene (5 bases). This CDR3 has 16 amino acids. The ends were cut back, 2 bases at V and 1 base at J, with 11 bases in the middle. CDR1 is SGHVS, CDR2 FQNEAQ, per germline. The DNA of the CDR3 is TGTGCCAGCAGCTTACAGGGTAGACGAACTAATGAAAAACTGTTTTTT. It yields the protein CASSLQGRRTNEKLFF.

V usage is TRBV4-2 and J usage is TRBJ1-2; D is ambiguous. Germline CDR1 is LGHNA and CDR2 is YNFKEQ. Trimming stripped 1 base from V and 4 bases from J, with 13 bases between. The CDR3 loop spans 15 amino acids. The CDR3 here is CASSQGRETSYGYTF. As DNA, the CDR3 is TGTGCCAGCAGCCAAGGGAGGGAAACCTCCTATGGCTACACCTTC.

The chain carries TRBV2 and TRBJ2-2; D unclear. Germline lookup yields CDR1 SNHLY and CDR2 FYNNEI. Trimming shortened V by 6 bases and J by 1 base, and 9 bases separated the two germline ends. This CDR3 contains 14 residues. The CDR3 protein is CASRLEMNTGELFF. DNA of the CDR3: TGTGCCAGCAGATTAGAGATGAACACCGGGGAGCTGTTTTTT.

CDR3 in amino acids: CASSLERTGVRQPQHF. The DNA of the CDR3 is TGTGCCAGCAGCTTAGAACGGACAGGGGTTCGTCAGCCCCAGCATTTT. The chain uses TRBV7-8 and TRBJ1-5; 9 bases are shared with TRBD1. The junction had 7 bases not matched to a gene; V was cut back by 1 base and J by 6 bases. CDR3 length equals 16 residues. Germline values: CDR1 SGHVS, CDR2 FQNEAQ.

The V call is TRBV20-1, the J call TRBJ1-2; 7 nucleotides match TRBD1. CDR3 length: 11 residues. The V gene's germline CDR1 is DFQATT and CDR2 SNEGSKA (reference sequence). The trim removed 6 bases at V and 4 bases at J, leaving 2 bases unmatched. CDR3 region: CSARDSYGYTF. As DNA, the CDR3 is TGCAGTGCCAGGGACAGCTATGGCTACACCTTC.

V is TRBV4-1 and J is TRBJ1-3; D gene unclear. Trimming cost V 0 bases and J 0 bases, with 15 bases left between them. This CDR3 comprises 18 residues. Germline assignment: CDR1 MGHRA and CDR2 YSYEKL. Here the CDR3 DNA reads TGCGCCAGCAGCCAAGATTTGAGATTGTCAGGCTCTGGAAACACCATATATTTT. This encodes CASSQDLRLSGSGNTIYF.

The gene calls are TRBV25-1 and TRBJ2-1, with D possibly matching TRBD1 (6 bases). V was pared by 3 bases and J by 3 bases, with 12 bases between. CDR3 length equals 15 residues. Germline loops: CDR1 MGHDK, CDR2 SYGVNS. The CDR3 DNA reads as TGTGCCAGCAGTGACGGCCGGGACAACTACAATGAGCAGTTCTTC. Amino acid sequence: CASSDGRDNYNEQFF.

This clone was detected only once. The chain uses TRBV7-9 and TRBJ2-6; D uncertain. The CDR3 is made up of 13 amino acids. The V and J ends lost 5 bases and 3 bases respectively, with 5 bases between them. Germline loops: CDR1 SEHNR, CDR2 FQNEAQ (reference sequence). This CDR3 reads CASSRGGANVLTF. The CDR3 DNA reads TGTGCCAGCAGCAGAGGTGGGGCCAACGTCCTGACTTTC.

The chain joins TRBV13 to TRBJ1-1, with D possibly being TRBD1 (6 bases). Per germline, CDR1 PRHDT and CDR2 FYEKMQ (reference sequence). V dropped 4 bases and J dropped 4 bases, with 16 bases sitting between them. The CDR3 is 15 residues long. The CDR3 loop reads CASSSEGQGFTEAFF. CDR3 coding DNA: TGTGCCAGCAGCTCAGAGGGGCAGGGGTTCACTGAAGCTTTCTTT.

The chain employs TRBV15 and TRBJ2-3; 10 nucleotides match TRBD2. Germline-derived CDR1 and CDR2 are LNHNV and YYDKDF (reference sequence). This CDR3 has 15 residues. V was clipped by 5 bases and J by 9 bases; unmatched bases: 11. The CDR3 coding sequence is TGTGCCACCAGCCCCCGGACTAGCGGTGCCGAGACGCAGTATTTT. Its protein is CATSPRTSGAETQYF.

This clone has ten or more counts. The chain has TRBV7-9 and TRBJ1-1; D might be TRBD1 (6 bases). The CDR3 spans 14 residues. Germline V gene lookup returns CDR1 SEHNR and CDR2 FQNEAQ (reference sequence). V lost 5 bases, J lost 7 bases, and 17 bases lay in between. CDR3 coding DNA: TGTGCCAGCAGCGCATCCAGGGGCGTTCGTGAAGCTTTCTTT. Its translation is CASSASRGVREAFF.

This clone was seen a single time. The J gene is TRBJ1-2, the V gene TRBV3-1 (or the pseudogene TRBV3-2); TRBD1 agrees at 7 bases. V shed 0 bases and J 1 base; nucleotides not matched to a gene: 2. Germline-derived CDR1 and CDR2 are LGHDT and YNNKEL (reference sequence). CDR3 length: 15 amino acids. The DNA for the CDR3 is TGTGCCAGCAGCCAAGATAGGGGGCTTAACTATGGCTACACCTTC. Protein: CASSQDRGLNYGYTF.

The rearrangement uses TRBV7-9 and TRBJ1-2; 8 nucleotides match TRBD1. This CDR3 has 15 amino acids. Germline values: CDR1 SEHNR, CDR2 FQNEAQ (reference sequence). Unmatched junction bases numbered 9, after V lost 4 bases and J lost 5 bases. CDR3 in amino acids: CASSYNPGQAYGYTF. As DNA, the CDR3 is TGTGCCAGCAGCTACAACCCGGGACAGGCTTATGGCTACACCTTC.

The rearrangement joins TRBV7-2 to TRBJ2-1; D is perhaps TRBD2 (5 bases). This CDR3 contains 15 residues. The ends were cut back, 1 base at V and 7 bases at J, with 14 bases in the middle. Germline CDR1 SGHTA, CDR2 FQGNSA. CDR3 loop: CASSLVGASRNEQFF. The DNA for the CDR3 is TGTGCCAGCAGCTTAGTCGGAGCTAGCAGGAATGAGCAGTTCTTC.

The CDR3 bases are TGTGCCAGCAGCTTGGTCCCGGAGCGGAACACCGGGGAGCTGTTTTTT. Translation: CASSLVPERNTGELFF. The J gene is TRBJ2-2, the V gene TRBV11-1; D is unclear. Trimming stripped 3 bases from V and 1 base from J, with 12 bases between. The V gene's germline CDR1 is SGHAT and CDR2 FQDESV (reference sequence). This CDR3 has 16 amino acids.

The rearrangement uses TRBV5-6 and TRBJ1-2; no definite D call. V lost 2 bases and J lost 3, with 8 bases in between. This CDR3 is built from 13 residues. The germline V gene encodes CDR1 SGHDT and CDR2 YYEEEE. The CDR3 reads CASSLAEDYGYTF. In DNA, the CDR3 is TGTGCCAGCAGCTTAGCGGAGGACTATGGCTACACCTTC.

V is TRBV5-1 and J is TRBJ1-5; no reliable D call. The germline gives CDR1 SGHRS, CDR2 YFSETQ. CDR3 length equals 13 residues. The ends were cut back, 2 bases at V and 7 bases at J, with 10 bases in the middle. The CDR3 region has the DNA TGCGCCAGCAGCTTCTGGGGAGGACAGCCCCAGCATTTT. This codes for CASSFWGGQPQHF.